This entry concerns a single T cell receptor (beta chain). What this receptor recognizes is not known. Base qualities are missing; no much larger clone stands one base away. The library was obtained by the immunoSEQ multiplex PCR assay. TCRdb obtained this table from immuneACCESS and retained in-frame rearrangements with V and J assigned. These tables miss some clones; where compared with another copy, unresolved V genes account for less than half of the shortfall, and the remainder is unexplained. This sample holds 60,000 to 70,000 clones; about 91% were observed only once. The top ten constitute more than 11% of the sample. The data derive from a study of PD-1 blockade in mismatch repair-deficient tumors (dated by TCRdb to 2016 to 2017). About the full investigation: The trial enrolled under 90 consecutive patients with some twelve mismatch repair-deficient cancer types between late 2013 and 2016, all previously treated and progressing. Tumor-associated T cell clones in the peripheral blood of patients responding to PD-1 blockade were tracked using deep sequencing of TCR CDR3 regions.

Mismatch repair deficiency was established in every enrolled patient by polymerase chain reaction or immunohistochemistry. TCR sequencing was carried out for three patients who responded to pembrolizumab therapy. The phase II trial prospectively evaluated PD-1 blockade with pembrolizumab in advanced mismatch repair-deficient cancers, independent of tissue of origin. Peripheral blood T cell samples were collected serially, before PD-1 blockade began and at several time points afterward. The timing of each blood sample was reported as weeks after the first dose of pembrolizumab. Results the study describes overall, beyond this receptor: After pembrolizumab, tumor-resident clones, which were often undetectable in blood before treatment, expanded rapidly and then contracted, generally ahead of radiologic responses.

The CDR3 covers 17 residues, taking in both the cysteine and the phenylalanine. The sequence is cut down to CDR3 DNA, 51 bases in frame from base 1. Sequences LGHNA (CDR1) and YSLEER (CDR2) are obtained from the germline V gene. V has 1 base trimmed and J has 3 bases trimmed; junction bases matching no gene number 8. The specimen was peripheral blood, collected 52 weeks after starting pembrolizumab. The rearranged segments are TRBV4-3 and TRBJ2-3; 9 of the junction bases match TRBD2. The origin of this receptor is an adult with mismatch repair-deficient cancer. The DNA sequence is given as TGCGCCAGCAGCCAAGGGCTAGCGGGGAGGAGGACAGATACGCAGTATTTT. Protein translation: CASSQGLAGRRTDTQYF.